The clone carrying this TCR beta chain was counted once. Its antigen is still unknown. Sequencing was performed with immunoSEQ multiplex PCR; in TCRdb, only in-frame clones are kept and a portion is missing. This sample carries about 50,000 clones, roughly 90% of them seen once, and the ten largest clones take under 0.35%. Between the trimmed V and J ends, which lost 1 base and 4 bases, there was a span of 10 bases. Germline V gene data show CDR1 as SGHTA and CDR2 as FQGNSA. CDR3 length: 14 amino acids. The data belong to a study of siplizumab effects on memory and regulatory T cells. The study's findings and limits: Tregs that proliferated in siplizumab cultures did not have their suppressive function confirmed.

Unstimulated naive, memory, effector memory and TEMRA subsets were subjected to sequencing in three donor pairs. V and J are TRBV7-2 and TRBJ2-5; a possible D gene is TRBD1 (6 bases). The specimen sequenced was naive CD8+ T cells sorted from blood. The receptor was derived from a human donor in good health. CDR3 residues: CASSLVGAGETQYF. The CDR3 nucleotides read TGTGCCAGCAGCTTAGTGGGGGCCGGAGAGACCCAGTACTTC.